These 28 T cell receptor beta chains were all obtained from the same sample, sequenced in a study of CD8 T cells in ankylosing spondylitis. MiXCR was run by TCRdb on the 5' RACE reads, yielding one entry per CDR3 protein. The table lists about 320,000 distinct CDR3 sequences, roughly 12% of them singletons, with roughly 9.2% in the top ten. Input material: blood, either unsorted or a sorted T cell fraction (not recorded which). These receptors all stem from a female donor with ankylosing spondylitis or in good health (not recorded which).

In this sample, this clonotype turned up many times. This rearrangement joins TRBV7-9 to TRBJ2-2; D possibly corresponds to TRBD1 (6 bases). V lost 5 bases and J lost 0, with 10 bases in between. The CDR3 runs to 15 residues. Per germline, CDR1 SEHNR and CDR2 FQNEAQ (reference sequence). CDR3 DNA: TGTGCCAGCAGCCCGGACAGCGCGAACACCGGGGAGCTGTTTTTT. Its protein is CASSPDSANTGELFF.

This sequence joins TRBV20-1 and TRBJ1-2; a possible D gene is TRBD1 (5 bases). The germline V gene has CDR1 DFQATT and CDR2 SNEGSKA (reference sequence). The CDR3 runs 12 residues. The CDR3 DNA reads TGCCAATCGAGCAGGGAGGGATATGGCTACACCTTC. This gives the protein CQSSREGYGYTF.

This clonotype was counted ten times or more. The CDR3 spells CASTKGSWGYEQYF. The CDR3 DNA follows: TGTGCCAGCACCAAAGGCTCTTGGGGGTACGAGCAGTACTTC. This chain joins TRBV28 and TRBJ2-7; possibly TRBD1 or TRBD2 for D (5 bases each). Germline-derived CDR1 and CDR2 are MDHEN and SYDVKM. The V end was cut by 7 bases, the J end by 4 bases, with 17 bases between. The CDR3 length is 14 residues.

The table lists this clonotype with many counts. CDR3 loop: CSARDLGEGGSYEQYF. CDR3 sequence (DNA): TGCAGTGCTAGAGATCTCGGGGAAGGCGGTTCCTACGAGCAGTACTTC. This rearrangement joins TRBV20-1 to TRBJ2-7, with D possibly TRBD2 on 5 matching bases. V was pared by 0 bases and J by 1 base, with 16 bases between. The CDR3 has 16 residues. CDR1 DFQATT and CDR2 SNEGSKA come from the germline V gene (reference sequence).

V usage is TRBV28 and J usage is TRBJ2-3; no firm D call. V was trimmed by 4 bases and J by 4 bases, leaving 6 bases between them. The CDR3 loop spans 12 amino acids. The germline CDR1 and CDR2 sequences are MDHEN and SYDVKM. The CDR3 is CASSSGPDTQYF. The CDR3 DNA follows: TGTGCCAGCAGTTCCGGCCCAGATACGCAGTATTTT.

This clonotype appeared a few times. V and J are TRBV5-6 and TRBJ2-1, with TRBD2 as a possible D gene (6 bases). CDR1 and CDR2 from the germline V gene are SGHDT and YYEEEE. CDR3 length: 15 residues. The V and J ends lost 0 bases and 7 bases respectively, with 14 bases between them. The CDR3 coding sequence is TGTGCCAGCAGCTTGGCCGGGGGTGGGGGTAATGAGCAGTTCTTC. Amino acid sequence: CASSLAGGGGNEQFF.

This clonotype was observed a few times. V and J are TRBV7-2 and TRBJ1-4; TRBD1 matches at 9 bases. The CDR3 is 16 amino acids. Germline values: CDR1 SGHTA, CDR2 FQGNSA. V shed 0 bases, J shed 8 bases, and the junction held 7 bases outside the gene matches. CDR3 nucleotides: TGTGCCAGCAGCTTAGCTAAACAGGGGGCAGGAGAAAAACTGTTTTTT. Protein sequence: CASSLAKQGAGEKLFF.

As regards this clonotype: A much bigger clone sits one base away, suggesting this may be a read error. This chain joins TRBV10-3 and TRBJ2-7; 7 positions match TRBD2. The CDR3 has 14 residues. Germline CDR1 and CDR2: ENHRY and SYGVKD. DNA of the CDR3: TGTGCCGTCAGTGGCGCCCGGACTAGTAACGAGCAGTACTTC. Translation gives CAVSGARTSNEQYF.

There are many counts of this clonotype. The chain has TRBV5-1 and TRBJ1-1; D unresolved. CDR1 and CDR2 from the germline V gene are SGHRS and YFSETQ. V lost 0 bases, J lost 1 base, and 7 bases lay in between. This CDR3 comprises 14 residues. CDR3 in amino acids: CASSLAETNTEAFF. The CDR3, as DNA: TGCGCCAGCAGCTTGGCCGAGACGAACACTGAAGCTTTCTTT.

Many counts were recorded for this clonotype. The rearrangement joins TRBV9 to TRBJ2-7; 10 bases are a match to TRBD2. From germline, CDR1 is SGDLS and CDR2 YYNGEE. The CDR3 sequence is 17 residues long. The V and J ends lost 2 bases and 4 bases, in that order; junction bases with no gene match: 12. The CDR3 loop reads CASSVGPGLASKYEQYF. The CDR3 DNA is TGTGCCAGCAGCGTCGGACCGGGACTAGCGTCTAAGTACGAGCAGTACTTC.

This clonotype was seen ten or more times. The chain links TRBV5-1 to TRBJ2-7, with D uncertain. This CDR3 has 16 amino acids. CDR1 is SGHRS and CDR2 is YFSETQ in the germline V gene. V was cut by 0 bases and J by 3 bases, with 16 bases left in between. The DNA of the CDR3 is TGCGCCAGCAGCTTGGATCTATCACAAACGGGCTACGAGCAGTACTTC. Translation: CASSLDLSQTGYEQYF.

There are many counts of this clonotype. This CDR3 reads CASSRSGANDEQYF. The DNA of the CDR3 is TGCGCCAGCAGCAGGTCAGGGGCAAATGACGAGCAGTACTTC. The V gene is TRBV5-1, the J gene TRBJ2-7; D is possibly TRBD1 (6 bases). Deletions cut 4 bases from V and 5 bases from J, with 16 bases between. Germline V gene sequence: CDR1 SGHRS, CDR2 YFSETQ. The CDR3 runs 14 residues.

This clonotype has ten or more counts. The chain carries TRBV4-3 and TRBJ2-1, with 11 bases matching TRBD2. The CDR3 runs 14 residues. Germline CDR1 and CDR2: LGHNA and YSLEER. The V segment lost 5 bases and the J segment 9 bases; nucleotides outside the gene matches: 6. The CDR3 sequence is CASSSLAGGGEQFF. In nucleotides, the CDR3 is TGCGCCAGCAGCTCCCTAGCGGGAGGAGGTGAGCAGTTCTTC.

A note on this clonotype: Being one base from a much bigger clone, this may be a read error. This chain links TRBV5-1 with TRBJ2-3; no definite D call. Germline assignment: CDR1 SGHRS and CDR2 YFSETQ. CDR3 length: 15 amino acids. For the CDR3, the DNA is TGCGCCAGCAGCTTGAAAGACGTCAGCACACATACGCAGTATTTT. Translation: CASSLKDVSTHTQYF.

This clonotype was detected only a few times. The gene calls are TRBV5-8 and TRBJ2-5, with 7 positions matching TRBD2. The trim removed 0 bases at V and 2 bases at J, leaving 7 bases unmatched. Germline V CDR1 and CDR2: SGHTS, YDEGEE. The length of the CDR3 is 16 residues. The CDR3 DNA is TGTGCCAGCAGCTTGGGTCCGGGGGGTCGGCAAGAGACCCAGTACTTC. Protein sequence: CASSLGPGGRQETQYF.

This clonotype was detected many times. The chain has TRBV20-1 and TRBJ2-1; D gene ambiguous. CDR1 DFQATT and CDR2 SNEGSKA come from the germline V gene (reference sequence). The CDR3 covers 12 residues. The V and J ends lost 3 bases and 5 bases respectively, with 8 bases between them. The CDR3 region is CSASPVNNEQFF. CDR3 DNA sequence: TGCAGTGCTAGTCCAGTAAACAATGAGCAGTTCTTC.

Ten or more counts support this clonotype. This chain's CDR3 is CASSLDRNYGYTF. CDR3 bases: TGCGCCAGCAGCCTAGACAGAAACTATGGCTACACCTTC. This rearrangement joins TRBV10-1 to TRBJ1-2; TRBD1 is a possible D gene (5 bases). The CDR3 covers 13 residues. V was shortened by 6 bases and J by 2 bases, with 10 bases between the two germline ends. The V gene's germline CDR1 is WNHNN and CDR2 SYGVQD (reference sequence).

This clonotype appeared many times. The chain carries TRBV12-3 or TRBV12-4 and TRBJ2-1; 7 nucleotides agree with TRBD2. The CDR3 runs to 17 residues. Trimming removed 5 bases from V and 5 bases from J; junction bases left unmatched: 15. As DNA, the CDR3 is TGTGCCAGCAGTCCTCCCCGGGGGGAGAGACTAGACAATGAGCAGTTCTTC. This gives the protein CASSPPRGERLDNEQFF.

This clonotype was counted between two and nine times. V is TRBV15 and J is TRBJ2-7; 10 bases are shared with TRBD1. V shed 0 bases and J 1 base; nucleotides not matched to a gene: 3. CDR3 length equals 16 residues. Germline loops: CDR1 LNHNV, CDR2 YYDKDF (reference sequence). The CDR3 here is CATSRDGDRGSYEQYF. CDR3 nucleotide sequence: TGTGCCACCAGCAGAGATGGGGACAGGGGATCCTACGAGCAGTACTTC.

This clonotype occurred many times. V gene TRBV21-1 combines with J gene TRBJ1-2. TRBV21-1 is tagged as a pseudogene. The CDR3 is made up of 9 amino acids. CDR3 nucleotides: TGTAAGGGCCTCTATGGCTACACCTTC. Protein sequence: CKGLYGYTF.

The chain couples TRBV7-9 to TRBJ2-1; 9 positions match TRBD1. The germline V gene has CDR1 SEHNR and CDR2 FQNEAQ (reference sequence). The CDR3 loop spans 17 amino acids. J was trimmed by 3 bases and V by 5 bases; bases with no gene match: 11. CDR3 loop: CASSPRPGQGLYNEQFF. The CDR3 region has the DNA TGTGCCAGCAGCCCCCGCCCCGGACAGGGGCTCTACAATGAGCAGTTCTTC.

There are a few counts of this clonotype. V is TRBV28 and J is TRBJ2-4; TRBD2 matches at 14 bases. The germline V gene has CDR1 MDHEN and CDR2 SYDVKM. The CDR3 runs to 16 residues. V was pared by 6 bases and J by 1 base, with 2 bases of the junction left unmatched. Here the CDR3 reads CASRWTSGGAKNIQYF. CDR3 sequence (DNA): TGTGCCAGCAGATGGACTAGCGGGGGGGCCAAAAACATTCAGTACTTC.

There are many counts of this clonotype. This sequence joins TRBV6-5 and TRBJ2-3; TRBD2 might be the D (6 bases). V shed 4 bases and J shed 14 bases, with 16 bases lying between them. Germline loops: CDR1 MNHEY, CDR2 SVGAGI. This CDR3 spans 12 amino acids. The CDR3, as DNA: TGTGCCAGCAGTTCCCGCCCCGGGAGCGCGTATTTT. Encoded protein: CASSSRPGSAYF.

This clonotype was detected many times. The chain recombines TRBV20-1 with TRBJ2-3; 9 bases match TRBD2. V was pared by 3 bases and J by 0 bases, with 10 bases of the junction left unmatched. There are 17 residues in the CDR3. Germline CDR1 and CDR2: DFQATT and SNEGSKA (reference sequence). The CDR3 protein is CSASESGGFRSTDTQYF. In DNA, the CDR3 is TGCAGTGCTAGTGAAAGCGGGGGGTTCCGGAGCACAGATACGCAGTATTTT.

This clonotype was seen at least ten times. This chain connects TRBV5-1 to TRBJ2-5; 10 nucleotides line up with TRBD2. Germline V gives CDR1 SGHRS, CDR2 YFSETQ. Trimming took 4 bases from V and 3 from J; bases not matched to a gene: 6. The CDR3 spans 15 residues. CDR3 nucleotides: TGCGCCAGCAGCAACTCCGGGACTAGCGAAGAGACCCAGTACTTC. Its protein product is CASSNSGTSEETQYF.

This clonotype was found many times. The chain couples TRBV20-1 to TRBJ1-1; 8 bases match TRBD1. V trimming: 5 bases; J trimming: 3 bases; junction bases outside the gene matches: 5. Germline CDR1 and CDR2: DFQATT and SNEGSKA (reference sequence). This CDR3 spans 13 amino acids. CDR3 in DNA: TGCAGTGCTGACAGGGGTTGGGACACTGAAGCTTTCTTT. This translates into CSADRGWDTEAFF.

This clonotype was detected only a few times. The V call is TRBV20-1, the J call TRBJ1-1; 8 bases are shared with TRBD1. The CDR3 sequence is 17 residues long. The J segment lost 3 bases and the V segment lost 5 bases, leaving 17 bases of the junction unmatched. In germline, CDR1 is DFQATT, CDR2 SNEGSKA (reference sequence). CDR3 residues: CSACHTTGGSSDTEAFF. The CDR3 DNA reads as TGCAGTGCTTGCCATACTACAGGGGGGTCGAGCGACACTGAAGCTTTCTTT.

CDR3 DNA: TGTGCCAGCAGTTTCTTATGGGATAATGAAAAACTGTTTTTT. It codes for CASSFLWDNEKLFF. V is TRBV27 and J is TRBJ1-4; the D is unclear. Germline CDR1 reads MNHEY; CDR2 reads SMNVEV (reference sequence). The ends were cut back, 3 bases at V and 4 bases at J, with 9 bases in the middle. The CDR3 totals 14 residues.